This T cell receptor (beta chain) originates from a study of cytomegalovirus exposure and HLA in healthy donors. Study-level background: A previous analysis identified approximately 120 million unique TCR beta sequences derived from 180 million or so T cells. Study-level results: The study recorded 160 or so TCR beta chains that were cytomegalovirus-associated. A later analysis linked a missense variant in DCLRE1C to the trimming of TCR beta V and J genes.

PCR primers comprised 60 Vbeta and 13 Jbeta primers. The protocol was immunoSEQ multiplex PCR, while the TCRdb copy is restricted to in-frame clones and leaves out a portion. This table lists 150,000 to 200,000 clones. On this clone itself: Its matching antigen is unknown.

The sequence came from a man aged 25-40 years in good health and CMV-seronegative. The specimen sequenced was PBMCs.

Here the CDR3 DNA reads TGTGCCAGCACCGGAGGTGGAGGTGAGCAGTTCTTC. As protein: CASTGGGGEQFF. The V call is TRBV11-2, the J call TRBJ2-1; D is perhaps TRBD2 (5 bases). This CDR3 region has 12 residues. Germline lookup yields CDR1 SGHAT and CDR2 FQNNGV. V was clipped by 7 bases and J by 9 bases, with 13 bases between them.